The subject of this entry is one T cell receptor beta chain. This record comes from a study of blood T cell repertoires in COVID-19. For the study at large: The United States, Italy and Spain were the sources of the acute and convalescent COVID-19 samples. PBMCs, B-cell-depleted T cells, or T cells were the source of the cDNA or gDNA that made up the material.

Trimming took off 7 bases at V and 5 bases at J, with 21 bases between the two ends. The germline CDR1 and CDR2 sequences are LNHDA and SQIVND (reference sequence). The length of the CDR3 is 15 residues. Original data processing: Counts of nucleated cells, estimated from reference gene primer amplification, were obtained. Produced via immunoSEQ multiplex PCR; TCRdb's table is partial and in-frame only. That table furnishes V, J and clone size, whereas the DNA furnished D and trimming. The repertoire has about 74,000 clones, 90% of them found once; the top ten carry approximately 1.4%. The origin of this receptor is a man aged 50 to 59 with acute or convalescent COVID-19. The chain carries TRBV19 and TRBJ2-7; TRBD1 might be the D (6 bases). Input material: peripheral blood. CDR3: CASTPWAGAGDEQYF. CDR3 sequence (DNA): TGTGCCAGTACCCCCTGGGCAGGGGCCGGGGACGAGCAGTACTTC.